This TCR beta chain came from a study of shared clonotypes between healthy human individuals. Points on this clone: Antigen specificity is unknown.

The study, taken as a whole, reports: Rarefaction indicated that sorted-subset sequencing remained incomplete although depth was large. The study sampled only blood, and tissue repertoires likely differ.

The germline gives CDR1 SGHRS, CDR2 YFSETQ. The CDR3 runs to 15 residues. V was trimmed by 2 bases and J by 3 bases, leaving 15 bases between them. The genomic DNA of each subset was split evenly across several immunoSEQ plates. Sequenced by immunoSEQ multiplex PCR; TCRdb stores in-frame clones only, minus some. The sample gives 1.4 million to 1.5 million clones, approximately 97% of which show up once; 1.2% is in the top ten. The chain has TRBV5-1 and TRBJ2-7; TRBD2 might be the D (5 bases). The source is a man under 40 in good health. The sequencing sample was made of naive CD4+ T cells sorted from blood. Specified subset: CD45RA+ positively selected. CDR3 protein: CASSFTGFRDYEQYF. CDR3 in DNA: TGCGCCAGCAGCTTCACTGGCTTTCGGGACTACGAGCAGTACTTC.